The subject of this entry is one T cell receptor beta chain. With 4 bases clipped from V and 8 bases from J, the junction kept 10 bases outside the gene matches. Germline CDR1 is PRHDT and CDR2 is FYEKMQ (reference sequence). The CDR3 totals 15 residues. This entry is derived from a study of blood T cell repertoires in COVID-19. Study as a whole: From the United States, Italy and Spain came samples of acute and convalescent COVID-19.

Sequencing used immunoSEQ multiplex PCR; TCRdb keeps in-frame clones, though not all of them. The repertoire consists of approximately 300,000 clones, with about 87% occurring once and the leading ten covering roughly 3.3%. The TCR sequence derives from a woman aged 40 to 50 with acute or convalescent COVID-19. The sequenced sample consisted of peripheral blood. This chain connects TRBV13 to TRBJ1-2, with 10 bases matching TRBD1. The CDR3 DNA reads as TGTGCCAGCAGCTCCTCTCCGGGACAGGGGAAGGGCTACACCTTC. Residues: CASSSSPGQGKGYTF.